This TCR beta chain originates from a study of cytotoxic CD8 clonotypes in ibrutinib-treated CLL. Study conclusions and caveats: Among the clonotypes, public ones were uncommon and contracted or held stable on treatment. Sampling times, which were not matched between the groups, differed between sustained-remission patients and progressing patients.

After removal of 4 bases from V and 4 bases from J, the junction contained 9 bases not matched to a gene. Germline V lookup: CDR1 SGHNT, CDR2 YYREEE (reference sequence). This CDR3 has 15 amino acids. TCRdb's table, derived via immunoSEQ multiplex PCR, lists solely in-frame clones and lacks some. The sample carries about 120,000 clones, approximately 58% recorded once. Comments on this clone: Its antigen is currently unknown.

The chain uses TRBV5-4 and TRBJ1-2; TRBD1 matches 8 bases. Sequenced material: PBMCs, taken after 24 months of ibrutinib treatment. This TCR derives from a human donor with chronic lymphocytic leukemia. In DNA form, the CDR3 reads TGTGCCAGCAGCCCCGGGACAGGCCTTTTCTATGGCTACACCTTC. Its translation: CASSPGTGLFYGYTF.